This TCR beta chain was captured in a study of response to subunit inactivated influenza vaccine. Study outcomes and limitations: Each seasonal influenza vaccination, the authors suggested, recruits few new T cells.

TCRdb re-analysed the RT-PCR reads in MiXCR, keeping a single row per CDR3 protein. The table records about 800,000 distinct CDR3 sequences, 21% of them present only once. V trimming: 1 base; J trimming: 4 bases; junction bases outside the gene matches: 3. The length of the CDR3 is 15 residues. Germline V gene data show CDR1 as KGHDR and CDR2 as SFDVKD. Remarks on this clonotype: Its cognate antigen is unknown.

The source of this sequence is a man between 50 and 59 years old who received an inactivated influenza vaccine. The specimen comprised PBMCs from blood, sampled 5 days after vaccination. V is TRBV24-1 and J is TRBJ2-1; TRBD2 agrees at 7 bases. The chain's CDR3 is CATSDLKGGYNEQFF. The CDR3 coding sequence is TGTGCCACCAGTGATTTAAAGGGAGGGTACAATGAGCAGTTCTTC.